This TCR beta chain was identified during a study of T cells in Graves' hyperthyroidism and ophthalmopathy. CDR1 is MNHEY, CDR2 SMNVEV, per germline (reference sequence). Unmatched junction bases numbered 20, after V lost 5 bases and J lost 8 bases. The CDR3 has 17 residues. Clinical symptoms, serum thyroxine and TRAb, thyroid ultrasound and orbital computed tomography were used for the diagnoses. PBMCs were derived from under 13 ml fresh peripheral blood. Template material for amplifying TCR beta CDR3 regions consisted of RNA transcripts. With the HTBI primer set, the TCR CDR3 went through a first round of RT-PCR. A single record per CDR3 protein comes from TCRdb applying MiXCR to the multiplex PCR reads. The sample carries nearly 250,000 distinct CDR3 sequences, approximately 25% recorded once.

The chain joins TRBV27 to TRBJ1-2; 7 bases are shared with TRBD1. Sequencing was carried out using blood. This receptor was taken from a woman between 35 and 50 years old with Graves' ophthalmopathy. CDR3 in amino acids: CASSPAGQGVLPGGYTF. In DNA, the CDR3 is TGTGCCAGCAGTCCCGCCGGGCAGGGGGTTCTTCCCGGCGGCTACACCTTC.